These 21 T cell receptor beta chains share one sample of origin, sequenced in a study of PD-1 blockade in classical Hodgkin lymphoma. Time point described: newly diagnosed, previously untreated cHL patient sample. TCRdb's table, derived via immunoSEQ multiplex PCR, lists solely in-frame clones and lacks some. The data hold roughly 70,000 clones, with about 93% observed a single time. The source material was peripheral blood mononuclear cells (PBMCs). These receptors all come from a human donor with classical Hodgkin lymphoma.

This clone was seen just once. The chain couples TRBV4-1 to TRBJ1-3, with TRBD1 matching 8 bases. The CDR3 consists of 16 residues. V lost 2 bases to trimming and J lost 4 bases; unmatched junction nucleotides: 7. Germline V lookup: CDR1 MGHRA, CDR2 YSYEKL. This CDR3 is CASSQPDRGGGNTIYF. DNA for the CDR3: TGCGCCAGCAGCCAACCTGACAGGGGCGGAGGAAACACCATATATTTT.

The chain links TRBV29-1 to TRBJ2-6; tentative D call: TRBD2 (5 bases). Germline V gives CDR1 SQVTM, CDR2 ANQGSEA. Trimming shortened V by 6 bases and J by 2 bases, and 8 bases separated the two germline ends. CDR3 length: 13 residues. CDR3 coding DNA: TGCAGCGTCGGGCGGGCTGGGGCCAACGTCCTGACTTTC. This codes for CSVGRAGANVLTF.

The V call is TRBV29-1, the J call TRBJ1-2; maybe TRBD1 (6 bases). This CDR3 region has 13 residues. The germline V gene has CDR1 SQVTM and CDR2 ANQGSEA. Trimming removed 6 bases from V and 4 bases from J, with 15 bases in between. This chain's CDR3 is CSVGRGETYGYTF. The CDR3 DNA reads as TGCAGCGTGGGCAGGGGAGAGACCTATGGCTACACCTTC. Drawing the rest from reference TRBV29-1 and TRBJ1-2, the complete variable domain is SAVISQKPSRDICQRGTSLTIQCQVDSQVTMMFWYRQQPGQSLTLIATANQGSEATYESGFVIDKFPISRPNLTFSTLTVSNMSPEDSSIYLCSVGRGETYGYTFGSGTRLTVV.

V and J are TRBV27 and TRBJ1-2; D uncertain. CDR1 is MNHEY, CDR2 SMNVEV, per germline (reference sequence). V was shortened by 3 bases and J by 6 bases, with 11 bases between the two germline ends. The CDR3 has 13 residues. The CDR3 DNA sequence: TGTGCCAGCAGTTTTGCATTGCAAAATGGCTACACCTTC. Protein sequence: CASSFALQNGYTF.

V and J are TRBV28 and TRBJ1-2, with a weak D call TRBD1 (5 bases). The CDR3 spans 15 residues. Germline values: CDR1 MDHEN, CDR2 SYDVKM. V was pared by 10 bases and J by 0 bases, with 18 bases between. CDR3 loop: CAIRASGGTNYGYTF. The CDR3 DNA reads as TGTGCCATTCGGGCCTCTGGGGGGACTAACTATGGCTACACCTTC.

The sample holds a few counts of this clone. V is TRBV6-5 and J is TRBJ1-2; 8 bases line up with TRBD1. The V segment lost 6 bases and the J segment 4 bases; nucleotides outside the gene matches: 7. The V gene's germline CDR1 is MNHEY and CDR2 SVGAGI. This CDR3 is built from 14 residues. CDR3 protein: CASRGVQGAYGYTF. Here the CDR3 DNA reads TGTGCCAGCAGGGGGGTGCAGGGGGCCTATGGCTACACCTTC.

The CDR3 coding sequence is TGTGCCAGCAGTTCGGGGCCACCCCAGTACTTC. Amino acids: CASSSGPPQYF. The genes are TRBV28 and TRBJ2-4; D is perhaps TRBD1 or TRBD2 (5 bases each). The CDR3 has 11 amino acids. CDR1 and CDR2 (germline): MDHEN, SYDVKM. V lost 4 bases, J lost 13 bases, and 11 bases lay in between.

The chain joins TRBV18 to TRBJ2-7, with a weak D call TRBD1 (5 bases). In germline, CDR1 is KGHSH, CDR2 LQKENI. CDR3 length: 13 amino acids. V was clipped by 6 bases and J by 9 bases, with 18 bases between them. The CDR3 DNA follows: TGTGCCAGCTCCCTCTCCCTTGACAGTCTGCAGTACTTC. Its translation is CASSLSLDSLQYF.

This chain links TRBV27 with TRBJ2-4; TRBD2 agrees at 8 bases. The CDR3 length is 17 residues. The J segment lost 3 bases and the V segment lost 0 bases, leaving 7 bases of the junction unmatched. CDR1 and CDR2 from the germline V gene are MNHEY and SMNVEV (reference sequence). As DNA, the CDR3 is TGTGCCAGCAGTTTATCGCGGGGGGCTTTCGTCAAAAACATTCAGTACTTC. Its translation is CASSLSRGAFVKNIQYF.

The chain combines TRBV2 with TRBJ1-2; 12 bases map to TRBD1. This CDR3 comprises 14 residues. Germline CDR1 is SNHLY and CDR2 is FYNNEI. J gave up 8 bases and V 5 bases, and 6 bases lay outside the gene matches. CDR3 residues: CASSPGQGAEGYTF. The CDR3 bases are TGTGCCAGCAGTCCGGGACAGGGGGCTGAGGGCTACACCTTC.

This sequence joins TRBV19 and TRBJ1-2; TRBD1 matches 9 bases. The germline V gene encodes CDR1 LNHDA and CDR2 SQIVND (reference sequence). The CDR3 is made up of 14 amino acids. Losses at the gene ends were 3 bases for V and 7 bases for J; bases not matched to a gene: 6. The CDR3 loop reads CASSITGGIGGYTF. The CDR3 DNA reads TGTGCCAGTAGTATTACAGGGGGCATCGGTGGCTACACCTTC.

The V gene is TRBV19, the J gene TRBJ2-7; D gene unclear. Germline CDR1 LNHDA, CDR2 SQIVND (reference sequence). The CDR3 runs 14 residues. Trimming removed 5 bases at V and 0 bases at J, with 11 bases between. The CDR3 DNA follows: TGTGCCAGTAGTGAGCAGGCAAGCTCCTACGAGCAGTACTTC. Protein: CASSEQASSYEQYF. Full variable domain (outside the CDR3, taken from reference TRBV19 and TRBJ2-7): DGGITQSPKYLFRKEGQNVTLSCEQNLNHDAMYWYRQDPGQGLRLIYYSQIVNDFQKGDIAEGYSVSREKKESFPLTVTSAQKNPTAFYLCASSEQASSYEQYFGPGTRLTVT.

V is TRBV9 and J is TRBJ2-2; TRBD1 might be the D (6 bases). The CDR3 runs 14 residues. In germline, CDR1 is SGDLS, CDR2 YYNGEE. With 5 bases removed from V and 7 bases from J, the gap between germline ends came to 15 bases. The CDR3 nucleotides read TGTGCCAGCAGTGCGGACAGTGGGGGCGGGGAGCTGTTTTTT. Its protein is CASSADSGGGELFF.

V usage is TRBV29-1 and J usage is TRBJ1-4, with D perhaps TRBD1 (5 bases). Germline V CDR1 and CDR2: SQVTM, ANQGSEA. Deletions cut 6 bases from V and 4 bases from J, with 9 bases between. The CDR3 consists of 12 residues. The CDR3 DNA sequence: TGCAGCGTGACAGTTCTTAATGAAAAACTGTTTTTT. It translates to CSVTVLNEKLFF.

The chain joins TRBV9 to TRBJ1-2, with D unclear. Looked up from germline, CDR1 is SGDLS and CDR2 is YYNGEE. CDR3 length: 14 residues. The germline V and J ends were trimmed by 4 bases and 0 bases, with 10 bases remaining between them. The CDR3 sequence is CASSRDSSNYGYTF. CDR3 DNA sequence: TGTGCCAGCAGCAGGGATTCCTCTAACTATGGCTACACCTTC.

The chain couples TRBV5-1 to TRBJ1-1; D might be TRBD1 (5 bases). Trimming took off 1 base at V and 5 bases at J, with 15 bases between the two ends. The length of the CDR3 is 15 residues. The germline gives CDR1 SGHRS, CDR2 YFSETQ. The CDR3 here is CASSLSGGLGTEAFF. The CDR3 DNA follows: TGCGCCAGCAGCTTGTCTGGGGGGTTAGGAACTGAAGCTTTCTTT.

The CDR3 DNA follows: TGTGCCAGCAGCCCCCGGTACTGGCGCCGGGAAGATACGCAGTATTTT. Protein sequence: CASSPRYWRREDTQYF. The chain is built from TRBV7-9 and TRBJ2-3; TRBD2 might be the D (5 bases). V was pared by 5 bases and J by 5 bases, with 20 bases between. The length of the CDR3 is 16 residues. CDR1 and CDR2 from the germline V gene are SEHNR and FQNEAQ (reference sequence).

The chain combines TRBV5-1 with TRBJ1-1; perhaps TRBD1 as D (5 bases). Trimming left V 0 bases short and J 1 base short, with 7 bases between. The length of the CDR3 is 14 residues. The germline gives CDR1 SGHRS, CDR2 YFSETQ. The CDR3 coding sequence is TGCGCCAGCAGCTTGGTGGGGGGGAACACTGAAGCTTTCTTT. It is translated as CASSLVGGNTEAFF.

This chain uses TRBV4-2 with TRBJ1-1; tentatively, D is TRBD1 (6 bases). In germline, CDR1 is LGHNA, CDR2 YNFKEQ. V lost 1 base and J lost 1, with 16 bases in between. There are 17 residues in the CDR3. In DNA, the CDR3 is TGTGCCAGCAGCCAAGTTCTCCACAGGGTATGGAACACTGAAGCTTTCTTT. Protein: CASSQVLHRVWNTEAFF.

The rearrangement uses TRBV7-2 and TRBJ2-3; D may be TRBD1 or TRBD2 (5 bases each). The ends were cut back, 5 bases at V and 0 bases at J, with 9 bases in the middle. The CDR3 runs 14 residues. From germline, CDR1 is SGHTA and CDR2 FQGNSA. This CDR3 is CASSKGDSTDTQYF. CDR3 DNA sequence: TGTGCCAGCAGCAAAGGGGACAGCACAGATACGCAGTATTTT.

V is TRBV5-4 and J is TRBJ1-2, with 7 bases aligning to TRBD1. V shed 3 bases, J shed 8 bases, and the junction held 13 bases outside the gene matches. The V gene's germline CDR1 is SGHNT and CDR2 YYREEE (reference sequence). This CDR3 has 15 amino acids. The CDR3 nucleotides read TGTGCCAGCAGCTCCCCGGGAGGGGGCGGATGGGGCTACACCTTC. Residues: CASSSPGGGGWGYTF. The full variable domain, rest sourced from reference TRBV5-4 and TRBJ1-2, is ETGVTQSPTHLIKTRGQQVTLRCSSQSGHNTVSWYQQALGQGPQFIFQYYREEENGRGNFPPRFSGLQFPNYSSELNVNALELDDSALYLCASSSPGGGGWGYTFGSGTRLTVV.